These T cell receptor beta chains were read from a single sample in a study of CD8+ T cells in alopecia areata. Assay: immunoSEQ multiplex PCR; the TCRdb copy retains only in-frame clones and omits some. The table lists about 87,000 clones, about 71% of them singletons. Here the sequenced sample was CD8+ T cells sorted from blood, taken at week 44, from a patient treated with tofacitinib. These receptors were obtained from a human donor with alopecia areata. Each CDR3 is given with its conserved first and last residue. A D gene is named only where the DNA matches it firmly.

TRBD2 | 15 | TRBJ2-3 | TRBV29-1 | CSVEDLAGVGDTQYF
- | 15 | TRBJ1-5 | TRBV6-6 | CASELSGSGNQPQHF
- | 13 | TRBJ1-2 | TRBV30 | CAWSVGTFSDYTF
- | 13 | TRBJ1-1 | TRBV7-9 | CASAVEGNTEAFF
- | 15 | TRBJ1-5 | TRBV9 | CASSPSGAINQPQHF
- | 12 | TRBJ2-1 | TRBV27 | CASSFGPNEQFF
- | 13 | TRBJ2-5 | TRBV29-1 | CSVVGTNRETQYF
- | 13 | TRBJ1-4 | TRBV19 | CASCNLTNEKLFF
- | 14 | TRBJ1-5 | TRBV30 | CAWSGEQGGQPQHF
- | 13 | TRBJ2-1 | TRBV30 | CAWSDSSYNEQFF
- | 13 | TRBJ2-2 | TRBV13 | CASSPDLAGELFF
- | 15 | TRBJ2-3 | TRBV7-9 | CASSSVGGGADTQYF
TRBD1 | 13 | TRBJ2-5 | TRBV25-1 | CASSPGGRETQYF
TRBD2 | 14 | TRBJ2-7 | TRBV2 | CAIASGEGRLEQYF
- | 15 | TRBJ1-1 | TRBV30 | CAWSEIRETNTEAFF
- | 12 | TRBJ2-3 | TRBV14 | CASSLSRDTQYF
TRBD1 | 16 | TRBJ1-6 | TRBV14 | CASSEAGTANNSPLHF
- | 12 | TRBJ2-1 | TRBV30 | CAWRLGGNEQFF
TRBD1 | 16 | TRBJ1-2 | TRBV10-3 | CASAAGQGALGYGYTF
TRBD2 | 18 | TRBJ2-3 | TRBV18 | CASSEETSGGPIYDTQYF
TRBD1 | 15 | TRBJ2-7 | TRBV30 | CAWSPRQGVAYEQYF
TRBD2 | 15 | TRBJ2-1 | TRBV7-3 | CASSGSGARHNEQFF
TRBD1 | 15 | TRBJ1-5 | TRBV15 | CATSRDRDSNQPQHF
- | 16 | TRBJ1-6 | TRBV7-8 | CASSFRPGNYNSPLHF
- | 14 | TRBJ1-5 | TRBV7-6 | CASSLGDSNQPQHF
- | 15 | TRBJ2-7 | TRBV4-3 | CASSQSKTRIYEQYF
- | 12 | TRBJ2-2 | TRBV7-6 | CASSLRAGELFF
TRBD1 | 15 | TRBJ2-7 | TRBV11-2 | CASSSGQGSYYEQYF
- | 14 | TRBJ2-3 | TRBV5-6 | CAYREGVRSDTQYF
TRBD1 | 16 | TRBJ2-3 | TRBV7-3 | CASSQSTGGFKDTQYF
- | 11 | TRBJ2-1 | TRBV29-1 | CSVDGGREQFF